These 5 T cell receptor beta chains originate from one sample sequenced in a study of T-cell memory formation after mild COVID-19. Using its own MiXCR run on the 5' RACE reads, TCRdb lists one record per CDR3 protein. Among more than 300,000 distinct CDR3 sequences, approximately 22% were seen once, and the ten largest hold roughly 21%. Sequencing was carried out using PBMCs or a T cell subset sorted from them (not recorded which). The source is a man aged 18 to 30 who had mild COVID-19 (a few samples of this study predate the infection). Cell type and time point are not known.

This clonotype has just a few counts. This chain connects TRBV9 to TRBJ1-1; D remains ambiguous. CDR3 length equals 13 residues. Germline CDR1 SGDLS, CDR2 YYNGEE. V was pared by 3 bases and J by 3 bases, with 9 bases between. The CDR3 here is CASSGVADTEAFF. In DNA, the CDR3 is TGTGCCAGCAGCGGTGTTGCGGACACTGAAGCTTTCTTT.

The chain uses TRBV9 and TRBJ1-2; unclear D gene. Trimming pared 2 bases from V and 4 bases from J, leaving 9 bases between. Germline V gene lookup returns CDR1 SGDLS and CDR2 YYNGEE. The CDR3 runs 13 residues. The CDR3 protein is CASSVGFGYGYTF. The CDR3 bases are TGTGCCAGCAGCGTTGGTTTCGGCTATGGCTACACCTTC.

The V and J genes are TRBV28 and TRBJ1-5; 10 nucleotides match TRBD1. The trim removed 8 bases at V and 6 bases at J, leaving 4 bases unmatched. This CDR3 region has 13 residues. Germline loops: CDR1 MDHEN, CDR2 SYDVKM. The CDR3 spells CASHRTGGQPQHF. The CDR3 bases are TGTGCCAGCCACAGGACAGGGGGTCAGCCCCAGCATTTT.

About this clonotype: This could be a read error, since a much larger clone is one nucleotide away. This chain joins TRBV5-1 and TRBJ2-1, with 9 bases fitting TRBD2. Trimming at V came to 6 bases and at J to 9 bases, leaving 10 bases not matched to a gene. CDR1 and CDR2 (germline): SGHRS, YFSETQ. CDR3 length equals 14 residues. The CDR3 region has the DNA TGCGCCAGCACTTCGACTCGCGGGGGGGCTGAGCAGTTCTTC. Its protein is CASTSTRGGAEQFF.

V is TRBV3-1 and J is TRBJ2-7, with D hard to call. V dropped 1 base and J dropped 3 bases, with 7 bases sitting between them. Germline CDR1 LGHDT, CDR2 YNNKEL (reference sequence). The CDR3 is 13 residues long. CDR3: CASSQGRSYEQYV. DNA for the CDR3: TGTGCCAGCAGCCAAGGACGGAGCTACGAGCAGTACGTC.